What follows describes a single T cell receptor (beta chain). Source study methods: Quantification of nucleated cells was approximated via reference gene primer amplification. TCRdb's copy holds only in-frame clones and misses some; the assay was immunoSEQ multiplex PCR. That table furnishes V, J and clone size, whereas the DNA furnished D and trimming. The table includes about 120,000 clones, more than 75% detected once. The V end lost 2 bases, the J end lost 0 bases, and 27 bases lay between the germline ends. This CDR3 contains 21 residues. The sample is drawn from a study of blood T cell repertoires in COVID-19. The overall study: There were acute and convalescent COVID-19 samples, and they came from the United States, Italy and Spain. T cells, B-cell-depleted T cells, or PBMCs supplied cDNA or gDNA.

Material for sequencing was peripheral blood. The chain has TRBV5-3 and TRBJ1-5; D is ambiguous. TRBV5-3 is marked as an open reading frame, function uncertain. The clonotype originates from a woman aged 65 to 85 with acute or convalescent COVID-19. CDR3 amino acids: CARSFLDADDREIYSNQPQHF. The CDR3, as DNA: TGTGCCAGAAGCTTCCTTGATGCTGACGACCGGGAGATTTATAGCAATCAGCCCCAGCATTTT.